The rows below give T cell receptor beta chains drawn from one sample of a study of T cell responses to AZD1222 COVID-19 vaccine. Assay used: immunoSEQ multiplex PCR; TCRdb lists only in-frame clones, some missing. The table has about 150,000 clones, roughly 87% seen once; the top ten hold less than 3%. The sample was peripheral blood, taken on day 0 of AZD1222 vaccination. The receptors come from an adult in good health. CDR3s include the opening cysteine and the closing phenylalanine or tryptophan. Each record gives: clone size, V gene, J gene, D gene, CDR3 protein, CDR3 DNA. D genes are given only for firm matches. Clone size, where shown, is once, few, many, or a class for clones that have expanded.

size: once
V: TRBV7-9
J: TRBJ2-5
D: TRBD1
CDR3: CASSLRDRGYGETQYF
DNA: TGTGCCAGCAGTCTCCGGGACAGGGGTTATGGAGAGACCCAGTACTTC

size: -
V: TRBV7-3
J: TRBJ1-1
D: -
CDR3: CASSITGNTEAFF
DNA: TGTGCCAGCAGCATAACAGGAAACACTGAAGCTTTCTTT

size: -
V: TRBV19
J: TRBJ2-7
D: TRBD2
CDR3: CASSRAGGGRYEQYF
DNA: TGTGCCAGTTCCCGGGCGGGAGGAGGACGGTACGAGCAGTACTTC

size: few
V: TRBV7-9
J: TRBJ2-7
D: TRBD1
CDR3: CASSPSPGQGGYEQYF
DNA: TGTGCCAGCAGCCCTAGCCCTGGACAGGGCGGCTACGAGCAGTACTTC

size: once
V: TRBV5-8
J: TRBJ1-5
D: -
CDR3: CASSLEKGGLEPQHF
DNA: TGTGCCAGCAGCTTGGAAAAAGGGGGGCTCGAGCCCCAGCATTTT

size: -
V: TRBV14
J: TRBJ1-2
D: -
CDR3: CASSGGNYGYTF
DNA: TGTGCCAGCAGTGGGGGCAACTATGGCTACACCTTC

size: -
V: TRBV28
J: TRBJ2-7
D: TRBD1
CDR3: CASSFSGTGKHEQYF
DNA: TGTGCCAGCAGTTTTTCCGGGACAGGGAAACACGAGCAGTACTTC

size: -
V: TRBV21-1
J: TRBJ1-1
D: -
CDR3: CARDDSEAFF
DNA: TGTGCCAGAGACGACAGTGAAGCTTTCTTT

size: -
V: TRBV28
J: TRBJ2-3
D: TRBD2
CDR3: CASSRTASGSLDTQYF
DNA: TGTGCCAGCAGTAGGACGGCTAGCGGGAGCTTAGATACGCAGTATTTT

size: -
V: TRBV6-5
J: TRBJ2-5
D: -
CDR3: CASSYGQRSVEETQYF
DNA: TGTGCCAGCAGTTACGGACAGCGGAGCGTGGAAGAGACCCAGTACTTC

size: -
V: TRBV7-2
J: TRBJ2-1
D: TRBD2
CDR3: CASGRTSGTREQFF
DNA: TGTGCCAGCGGTCGGACTAGCGGGACGCGTGAGCAGTTCTTC

size: -
V: TRBV3-1/TRBV3-2
J: TRBJ1-2
D: -
CDR3: CASSQVNQNYGYTF
DNA: TGTGCCAGCAGCCAAGTTAACCAAAACTATGGCTACACCTTC

size: -
V: TRBV19
J: TRBJ2-2
D: -
CDR3: CASSRTEIRGELFF
DNA: TGTGCCAGTAGTAGGACAGAGATTCGCGGGGAGCTGTTTTTT

size: few
V: TRBV11-3
J: TRBJ2-2
D: -
CDR3: CASSLRGDYANTGELFF
DNA: TGTGCCAGCAGCCTCCGGGGAGACTACGCGAACACCGGGGAGCTGTTTTTT

size: -
V: TRBV6-5
J: TRBJ1-4
D: -
CDR3: CASSDPVGKLFF
DNA: TGTGCCAGCAGCGACCCCGTGGGGAAACTGTTTTTT

size: -
V: TRBV10-2
J: TRBJ2-7
D: TRBD2
CDR3: CASSDPNGGGDFSYEQYF
DNA: TGCGCCAGCAGTGACCCGAACGGCGGGGGAGACTTCTCCTACGAGCAGTACTTC

size: -
V: TRBV2
J: TRBJ1-4
D: TRBD1
CDR3: CASRDRGAYGKLFF
DNA: TGTGCCAGCAGGGACAGGGGGGCGTACGGAAAACTGTTTTTT

size: -
V: TRBV7-2
J: TRBJ1-1
D: TRBD1
CDR3: CASSSQFGQGDTEAFF
DNA: TGTGCCAGCAGCTCCCAGTTTGGACAGGGGGATACTGAAGCTTTCTTT

size: -
V: TRBV9
J: TRBJ1-6
D: -
CDR3: CASSVDFQGFDSPLHF
DNA: TGTGCCAGCAGCGTGGACTTTCAGGGGTTCGACTCACCCCTCCACTTT

size: -
V: TRBV30
J: TRBJ1-1
D: TRBD1
CDR3: CAWSATPGATVQGVWTEAFF
DNA: TGTGCCTGGAGTGCCACCCCGGGGGCGACCGTCCAGGGGGTTTGGACTGAAGCTTTCTTT

size: -
V: TRBV27
J: TRBJ1-1
D: -
CDR3: CASSLGGGTEAFF
DNA: TGTGCCAGCAGTTTGGGGGGGGGCACTGAAGCTTTCTTT

size: -
V: TRBV5-1
J: TRBJ2-1
D: -
CDR3: CASTAQSYNEQFF
DNA: TGCGCCAGCACGGCCCAATCCTACAATGAGCAGTTCTTC

size: once
V: TRBV2
J: TRBJ2-3
D: TRBD2
CDR3: CASSRTSGSTDTQYF
DNA: TGTGCCAGCAGTCGGACTAGCGGTAGCACAGATACGCAGTATTTT

size: -
V: TRBV7-2
J: TRBJ1-1
D: -
CDR3: CASSFPTTNTEAFF
DNA: TGTGCCAGCAGCTTCCCGACGACGAACACTGAAGCTTTCTTT

size: -
V: TRBV3-1/TRBV3-2
J: TRBJ2-1
D: -
CDR3: CASSRTSRDEQFF
DNA: TGTGCCAGCAGCCGAACCTCCAGAGATGAGCAGTTCTTC

size: -
V: TRBV27
J: TRBJ2-7
D: -
CDR3: CASSSDDTYEQYF
DNA: TGTGCCAGCAGTTCGGACGATACCTACGAGCAGTACTTC

size: once
V: TRBV6-1
J: TRBJ2-1
D: TRBD2
CDR3: CASSATSGGDYNEQFF
DNA: TGTGCCAGCAGTGCGACTAGCGGAGGAGATTACAATGAGCAGTTCTTC

size: -
V: TRBV5-1
J: TRBJ1-3
D: -
CDR3: CASSFSGGGNTIYF
DNA: TGCGCCAGCAGCTTCTCGGGGGGCGGAAACACCATATATTTT

size: -
V: TRBV3-1/TRBV3-2
J: TRBJ1-1
D: -
CDR3: CASSQVGPNTEAFF
DNA: TGTGCCAGCAGCCAAGTAGGGCCGAACACTGAAGCTTTCTTT

size: -
V: TRBV27
J: TRBJ2-4
D: TRBD1
CDR3: CASSLRDRLAKNIQYF
DNA: TGTGCCAGCAGTTTAAGGGACAGGCTAGCCAAAAACATTCAGTACTTC

size: -
V: TRBV2
J: TRBJ2-1
D: -
CDR3: CASSEIDGNTNNEQFF
DNA: TGTGCCAGCAGTGAAATTGACGGGAATACGAACAATGAGCAGTTCTTC

size: -
V: TRBV19
J: TRBJ1-5
D: -
CDR3: CASSVHGTDSNQPQHF
DNA: TGTGCCAGTAGTGTCCACGGGACGGATAGCAATCAGCCCCAGCATTTT

size: -
V: TRBV24-1
J: TRBJ2-3
D: TRBD1
CDR3: CATSDSGQGHYTQYF
DNA: TGTGCCACCAGTGATTCGGGACAGGGGCACTATACGCAGTATTTT

size: -
V: TRBV5-1
J: TRBJ2-1
D: TRBD2
CDR3: CASSQTSGSFSYNEQFF
DNA: TGCGCCAGCAGCCAGACTAGCGGGAGTTTCTCCTACAATGAGCAGTTCTTC

size: -
V: TRBV6-6
J: TRBJ1-2
D: TRBD1
CDR3: CASSYQGQGASGYTF
DNA: TGTGCCAGCAGTTATCAAGGACAGGGGGCCTCGGGCTACACCTTC

size: -
V: TRBV30
J: TRBJ1-2
D: TRBD1
CDR3: CAWSEGARGYTF
DNA: TGTGCCTGGAGTGAGGGGGCGCGCGGCTACACCTTC

size: -
V: TRBV30
J: TRBJ1-6
D: -
CDR3: CAWSVFRQGRAKVFF
DNA: TGTGCCTGGAGTGTATTTAGGCAGGGGAGGGCCAAGGTCTTTTTT

size: -
V: TRBV18
J: TRBJ2-2
D: -
CDR3: CASSPPIKAENTGELFF
DNA: TGTGCCAGCTCACCACCGATTAAAGCGGAGAACACCGGGGAGCTGTTTTTT